The rows below give T cell receptor beta chains drawn from one sample of a study of blood T cell repertoires in COVID-19. The method was immunoSEQ multiplex PCR; TCRdb's version includes in-frame clones alone and lacks a portion of them. Of approximately 170,000 clones in the sample, more than 80% are singletons; the top ten hold less than 2%. Input material: peripheral blood. Source of these receptors: a woman aged 60 to 75 with COVID-19, enrolled during active disease. Both conserved end residues are part of each CDR3. The D gene is left open where the match is weak. Clone size appears in some rows only: once, few, many, or a class for an expanded clone.

J,length,size,D,V,DNA,CDR3
TRBJ2-1,16,once,TRBD2,TRBV6-2/TRBV6-3,TGTGCCAGCAGCTCTGCCTTAGCGGGGCTCCACAATGAGCAGTTCTTC,CASSSALAGLHNEQFF
TRBJ2-7,15,NA,NA,TRBV5-1,TGCGCCAGCAGCTTCCGGACGGGGAGCTCCTACGAGCAGTACTTC,CASSFRTGSSYEQYF
TRBJ1-5,15,NA,NA,TRBV19,TGTGCCAGTAGTACCCTCGTCCGGGGGAATCAGCCCCAGCATTTT,CASSTLVRGNQPQHF
TRBJ1-1,11,NA,NA,TRBV29-1,TGCAGCGTATCCGGGTACACTGAAGCTTTCTTT,CSVSGYTEAFF
TRBJ1-3,19,once,NA,TRBV29-1,TGCAGCGTTGAAGATCCCGGACATAACCGCCTGCTCTCTGGAAACACCATATATTTT,CSVEDPGHNRLLSGNTIYF
TRBJ2-5,15,NA,TRBD1,TRBV6-2/TRBV6-3,TGTGCCAGCAGCAGGGGACAGCGTCGGCAAGAGACCCAGTACTTC,CASSRGQRRQETQYF
TRBJ1-1,16,NA,TRBD1,TRBV14,TGTGCCAGCAGCCAACTATCCGGGACAGGGAACACTGAAGCTTTCTTT,CASSQLSGTGNTEAFF
TRBJ1-6,13,NA,NA,TRBV20-1,TGCAGTGCTAGTAAGGCAGGGAATTCACCCCTCCACTTT,CSASKAGNSPLHF
TRBJ1-1,14,NA,NA,TRBV19,TGTGCCAGTAGACGAGGACAGCTGAACACTGAAGCTTTCTTT,CASRRGQLNTEAFF
TRBJ2-3,11,NA,TRBD1,TRBV28,TGTGCCAGCAGTCTCGGACAGGTTTCGTATTTT,CASSLGQVSYF
TRBJ1-1,14,NA,NA,TRBV7-3,TGTGCCAGCAGCCCCACTAAGATGAACACTGAAGCTTTCTTT,CASSPTKMNTEAFF
TRBJ2-5,14,NA,NA,TRBV5-4,TGTGCCAGCAGCTTACAGGGCGGTATAGAGACCCAGTACTTC,CASSLQGGIETQYF
TRBJ2-1,14,NA,NA,TRBV5-1,TGCGCCAGCAGCTTCCATACAGGGAGAAATGAGCAGTTCTTC,CASSFHTGRNEQFF
TRBJ2-1,16,NA,TRBD2,TRBV7-9,TGTGCCAGCAGCTTCGCCGGGACTAGCGGCTACAATGAGCAGTTCTTC,CASSFAGTSGYNEQFF
TRBJ1-1,13,NA,NA,TRBV24-1,TGTGCCACCAATCCCTCTTGGAACACTGAAGCTTTCTTT,CATNPSWNTEAFF
TRBJ1-2,14,NA,NA,TRBV4-2,TGTGCCAGCAGCCAACCAGGGCTAGGGTATGGCTACACCTTC,CASSQPGLGYGYTF
TRBJ1-4,15,NA,TRBD1,TRBV5-1,TGCGCCAGCAGCTTGGCGGGACAGGTCGAAGAAAAACTGTTTTTT,CASSLAGQVEEKLFF
TRBJ2-3,13,NA,NA,TRBV10-3,TGTGCCCTTCGGGCCCTCGGGGAAGATACGCAGTATTTT,CALRALGEDTQYF
TRBJ2-2,14,NA,TRBD1,TRBV6-5,TGTGCCAGCAGCCGGACAGGGGACACCGGGGAGCTGTTTTTT,CASSRTGDTGELFF
TRBJ1-1,14,once,NA,TRBV14,TGTGCCAGCAGCCAAACTCAGGGTACCACTGAAGCTTTCTTT,CASSQTQGTTEAFF
TRBJ1-1,15,NA,TRBD1,TRBV2,TGTGCCAGCAGACCCCCGACAGGGGCGAACACTGAAGCTTTCTTT,CASRPPTGANTEAFF
TRBJ1-3,15,NA,NA,TRBV19,TGTGCCAGTAGTATACGGAGAGGGTACGGAAACACCATATATTTT,CASSIRRGYGNTIYF
TRBJ1-5,15,NA,NA,TRBV4-2,TGTGCCAGCAGCCCGGCAGGGTGGGGCAATCAGCCCCAGCATTTT,CASSPAGWGNQPQHF
TRBJ1-2,14,NA,NA,TRBV7-2,TGTGCCAGCAGTCCCTCGCGGGCGGTCTATGGCTACACCTTC,CASSPSRAVYGYTF
TRBJ1-5,14,NA,TRBD1,TRBV6-6,TGTGCCACACGTAAGGGACAGAACAATCAGCCCCAGCATTTT,CATRKGQNNQPQHF
TRBJ2-2,16,NA,TRBD2,TRBV5-4,TGTGCCAGCAGCTTGGAAGGACTAGGGAGGACCGGGGAGCTGTTTTTT,CASSLEGLGRTGELFF
TRBJ1-4,15,NA,TRBD1,TRBV10-1,TGCGCCAGCAGGATGGGGACAGGGGGGTCCGAAAAACTGTTTTTT,CASRMGTGGSEKLFF
TRBJ1-6,15,NA,TRBD1,TRBV3-1/TRBV3-2,TGTGCCAGCAGCCCAAGGACAGGGAATAATTCACCCCTCCACTTT,CASSPRTGNNSPLHF
TRBJ1-1,14,NA,NA,TRBV5-6,TGTGCCAGCAGCTTTCTAATTGGGGCCACTGAAGCTTTCTTT,CASSFLIGATEAFF
TRBJ2-2,15,NA,TRBD1,TRBV7-3,TGTGCCAGCAGCTCGACAGGGGGGAGAACCGGGGAGCTGTTTTTT,CASSSTGGRTGELFF
TRBJ2-7,15,NA,TRBD1,TRBV2,TGTGCCAGCAGTGTCCTTTCGGGACAGGGGGCAGGGCAGTACTTC,CASSVLSGQGAGQYF
TRBJ1-2,11,NA,NA,TRBV30,TGTGCCTGGAGTGTTAGGGGAGGCTACACCTTC,CAWSVRGGYTF
TRBJ1-5,15,NA,TRBD1,TRBV7-2,TGTGCCAGCAGCTTGGACAGGCTTAGCAATCAGCCCCAGCATTTT,CASSLDRLSNQPQHF
TRBJ1-2,14,NA,TRBD1,TRBV6-5,TGTGCCAGCAGTCCAGAGACAGGGGTCGATGGCTACACCTTC,CASSPETGVDGYTF
TRBJ1-3,13,NA,NA,TRBV9,TGTGCCAGCAGCCCCCGAGAGGTACACACCATATATTTT,CASSPREVHTIYF
TRBJ1-5,15,once,NA,TRBV5-6,TGTGCCAGCAGCTTGGGTGGGAGGTGGGTTCAGCCCCAGCATTTT,CASSLGGRWVQPQHF
TRBJ1-1,13,NA,NA,TRBV5-6,TGTGCCAGCAGCCTGACTTTGAACACTGAAGCTTTCTTT,CASSLTLNTEAFF
TRBJ2-2,15,once,TRBD1,TRBV19,TGTGCCAGTAGGCTCTCGACAGGGGTCACCGGGGAGCTGTTTTTT,CASRLSTGVTGELFF
TRBJ2-1,15,NA,TRBD2,TRBV7-3,TGTGCCAGCAGCACTAGCGCGGGTAGGCAATTCGAGCAGTTCTTC,CASSTSAGRQFEQFF
TRBJ2-5,17,NA,TRBD2,TRBV5-8,TGTGCCAGCAGCCCTAAGCGGGGGCCTAGGTACCAAGAGACCCAGTACTTC,CASSPKRGPRYQETQYF
TRBJ1-1,15,NA,NA,TRBV7-2,TGTGCCAGCAGCACCCAAACATGGTATCGCACTGAAGCTTTCTTT,CASSTQTWYRTEAFF
TRBJ2-6,17,NA,NA,TRBV4-3,TGCGCCAGCAGCCAAGAGGGCCAGTCCTCTGGGGCCAACGTCCTGACTTTC,CASSQEGQSSGANVLTF
TRBJ1-5,15,NA,NA,TRBV6-1,TGTGCCAGCAGTGAATCTGGCTCCTGGAATCAGCCCCAGCATTTT,CASSESGSWNQPQHF
TRBJ1-1,14,NA,NA,TRBV6-2/TRBV6-3,TGTGCCAGCAGCCCTAACCGACAGACAAGCTCAGCTTTCTTT,CASSPNRQTSSAFF
TRBJ2-2,15,NA,TRBD1,TRBV11-1,TGTGCCAGCACCAGGGGACAGGCCAGCACCGGGGAGCTGTTTTTT,CASTRGQASTGELFF
TRBJ1-1,13,NA,NA,TRBV18,TGTGCCAGCTCACCCACATCAAACACTGAAGCTTTCTTT,CASSPTSNTEAFF
TRBJ1-3,17,NA,NA,TRBV4-2,TGTGCCAGCAGCCAAGAGCCCCTCGGGACTCTTGGAAACACCATATATTTT,CASSQEPLGTLGNTIYF
TRBJ1-1,15,NA,NA,TRBV19,TGTGCCAGTAGTATAGATGGGGGGATGGGAACTGAAGCTTTCTTT,CASSIDGGMGTEAFF
TRBJ1-5,15,NA,NA,TRBV15,TGTGCCACCAGCAGAGGACAGGCTAGCAATCAGCCCCAGCATTTT,CATSRGQASNQPQHF
TRBJ2-7,15,once,TRBD1,TRBV5-6,TGTGCCAGCAGCTCGCCCGGGACAGGGAGGTACGAGCAGTACTTC,CASSSPGTGRYEQYF